This TCR beta chain was sequenced in a study of blood T cell repertoires in COVID-19. The wider study: Researchers got acute and convalescent COVID-19 samples from the United States, Italy and Spain. PBMCs, B-cell-depleted T cells, or T cells were the source of the cDNA or gDNA that made up the material.

Original analysis: Estimates of nucleated cell counts were drawn from the amplification of reference gene primers. Libraries were prepared by immunoSEQ multiplex PCR; TCRdb keeps only in-frame clonotypes and omits some of them. From that table come the V and J calls and clone size; the DNA was used to work out D and trimming. The data contain approximately 26,000 clones, approximately 80% of them singletons. In germline, CDR1 is SGHTA, CDR2 FQGTGA. CDR3 length: 15 residues. The V end lost 3 bases, the J end lost 0 bases, and 9 bases lay between the germline ends. This clonotype originated in an elderly man with active or convalescent COVID-19. The material sequenced was peripheral blood. The chain uses TRBV7-3 and TRBJ2-1, with D maybe TRBD2 (6 bases). The CDR3 coding sequence is TGTGCCAGCAGCTTTGACGGGAGCTCCTACAATGAGCAGTTCTTC. This sequence encodes CASSFDGSSYNEQFF.